This T cell receptor beta chain was sequenced during a study of identical twins. Broader study findings: Within twin pairs, the out-of-frame alpha sequences they shared showed excess low generation probability. Fewer insertions marked abundant cord blood beta clonotypes; young adult naive trended weakly, memory not at all.

V lost 2 bases to trimming and J lost 2 bases; unmatched junction nucleotides: 7. The CDR3 runs 17 residues. Germline V gene lookup returns CDR1 MNHEY and CDR2 SVGAGI. Note on this clonotype: Its antigen is not known.

MiXCR, applied by TCRdb to the 5' RACE reads, yields one record per CDR3 protein. The data contain approximately 500,000 distinct CDR3 sequences, roughly 15% of them singletons. The same data also went into a second study, on yellow fever vaccine responses in identical twins.

The clonotype originates from a woman under 30 in good health. The material sequenced was CD4+ T cells sorted from blood. The chain couples TRBV6-5 to TRBJ2-1, with 9 bases matching TRBD1. The CDR3 DNA is TGTGCCAGCAGTTACGCTGGGACAGGGAACGCCTACAATGAGCAGTTCTTC. The encoded protein is CASSYAGTGNAYNEQFF.